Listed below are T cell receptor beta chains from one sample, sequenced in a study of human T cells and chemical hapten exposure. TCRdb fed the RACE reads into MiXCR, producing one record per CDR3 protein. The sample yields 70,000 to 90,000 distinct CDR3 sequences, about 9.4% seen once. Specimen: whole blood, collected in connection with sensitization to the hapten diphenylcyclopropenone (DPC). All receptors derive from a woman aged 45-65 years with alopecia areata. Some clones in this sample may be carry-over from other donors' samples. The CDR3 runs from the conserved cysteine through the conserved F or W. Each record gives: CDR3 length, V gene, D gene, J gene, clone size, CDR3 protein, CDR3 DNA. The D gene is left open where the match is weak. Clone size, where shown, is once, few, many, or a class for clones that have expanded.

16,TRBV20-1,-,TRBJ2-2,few,CSARAAFLSNTGELFF,TGCAGTGCTAGGGCCGCCTTCCTATCGAACACCGGGGAGCTGTTTTTT
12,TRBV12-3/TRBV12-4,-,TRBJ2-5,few,CASSASQETQYF,TGTGCCAGCAGTGCCTCTCAAGAGACCCAGTACTTC
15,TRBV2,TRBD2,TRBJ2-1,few,CASSDGTSGNNEQFF,TGTGCCAGCAGTGACGGGACTAGCGGGAACAATGAGCAGTTCTTC
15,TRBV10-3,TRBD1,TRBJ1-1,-,CAISGGQGRDTEAFF,TGTGCCATCAGTGGCGGACAGGGTAGGGATACTGAAGCTTTCTTT
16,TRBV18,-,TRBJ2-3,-,CASSPPGGFGTDTQYF,TGTGCCAGCTCACCACCGGGAGGTTTCGGTACAGATACGCAGTATTTT
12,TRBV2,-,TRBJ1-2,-,CASTQRGPGYTF,TGTGCCAGCACGCAGAGGGGACCCGGCTACACCTTC
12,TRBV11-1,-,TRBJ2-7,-,CASTWFSYEQYF,TGTGCCAGCACCTGGTTCTCCTACGAGCAGTACTTC
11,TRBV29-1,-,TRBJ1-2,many,CSVGTDYGYTF,TGCAGCGTTGGGACCGACTATGGCTACACCTTC
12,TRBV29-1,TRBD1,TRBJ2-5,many,CSAGTGTETQYF,TGCAGCGCTGGGACAGGGACGGAGACCCAGTACTTC
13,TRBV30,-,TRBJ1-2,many,CAWNGGHGYGYTF,TGTGCCTGGAACGGGGGGCACGGCTATGGCTACACCTTC